This TCR beta chain was sequenced during a study of T cell responses to AZD1222 COVID-19 vaccine. There are 13 residues in the CDR3. With 6 bases removed from V and 0 bases from J, the gap between germline ends came to 8 bases. Germline loops: CDR1 MDHEN, CDR2 SYDVKM. Profiled with immunoSEQ multiplex PCR; TCRdb holds only in-frame clones, not every one. The data contain more than 95,000 clones, over 75% of them singletons. This clone was seen more than once but under ten times. Its antigen remains unknown. Other DNA sequences in the sample encode the same CDR3. Study results and caveats: The reported proportion of spike-specific TCRs targeting unmutated variant regions was nearly half. Vaccine-associated CD4 TCRs ranged over spike, dominating at 160-218 and 743-854. The breadth and depth of Spike-specific TCRs increased once two AZD1222 doses had been given.

V usage is TRBV28 and J usage is TRBJ1-2; the D is unclear. The sequencing here drew on peripheral blood, taken on day 0 of MenACWY control vaccination. This TCR came from an adult in good health. CDR3 amino acids: CASRVTANYGYTF. The CDR3 region has the DNA TGTGCCAGCAGGGTTACAGCTAACTATGGCTACACCTTC.